Following are 17 T cell receptor beta chains from one sample sequenced in a study of preoperative IRX-2 immunotherapy in early breast cancer. Specified treatment: preoperative locoregional IRX-2 cytokine immunotherapy. The table came from immunoSEQ multiplex PCR; TCRdb's copy has only in-frame clones and leaves some out. The sample has under 25,000 clones, 85% seen once; the top ten hold over 1%. Sample: lymph node tissue, taken after IRX-2 immunotherapy. The receptors derive from a human donor with breast cancer.

The rearrangement links TRBV5-1 to TRBJ2-2; either TRBD1 or TRBD2 may supply D (5 bases each). In germline, CDR1 is SGHRS, CDR2 YFSETQ. Trimming took 5 bases from V and 5 from J, leaving 13 bases between them. There are 14 residues in the CDR3. CDR3 in DNA: TGCGCCAGCAGAGACAGCGGTGTAACCGGGGAGCTGTTTTTT. This codes for CASRDSGVTGELFF.

The chain uses TRBV6-8 and TRBJ1-1; D is possibly TRBD1 (6 bases). This CDR3 is 15 amino acids long. The V gene lost 5 bases and the J gene lost 0 bases, with 13 bases spanning the gap. Germline assignment: CDR1 MNHGY and CDR2 SAAAGT. The CDR3 DNA reads as TGTGCCAGCAGTGGAGAAACAGGGATGAACACTGAAGCTTTCTTT. Translated: CASSGETGMNTEAFF.

The chain joins TRBV18 to TRBJ2-7; D possibly corresponds to TRBD2 (5 bases). The germline gives CDR1 KGHSH, CDR2 LQKENI. The CDR3 runs to 13 residues. Trimming removed 3 bases at V and 3 bases at J, with 9 bases between. This chain's CDR3 is CASSPVGDYEQYF. The CDR3 coding sequence is TGTGCCAGCTCACCTGTCGGGGACTACGAGCAGTACTTC.

The DNA of the CDR3 is TGTGCCAGCTCACCCACAGGCCACGAGCAGTACTTC. This gives the protein CASSPTGHEQYF. The chain combines TRBV18 with TRBJ2-7, with D perhaps matching TRBD1 (5 bases). This CDR3 is built from 12 residues. Trimming pared 3 bases from V and 5 bases from J, leaving 8 bases between. CDR1 and CDR2 from the germline V gene are KGHSH and LQKENI. Based on the CDR3 plus reference TRBV18 and TRBJ2-7, the full variable domain is NAGVMQNPRHLVRRRGQEARLRCSPMKGHSHVYWYRQLPEEGLKFMVYLQKENIIDESGMPKERFSAEFPKEGPSILRIQQVVRGDSAAYFCASSPTGHEQYFGPGTRLTVT.

The chain uses TRBV6-8 and TRBJ2-1; 14 bases fit TRBD2. The length of the CDR3 is 16 residues. Germline CDR1 is MNHGY and CDR2 is SAAAGT. Germline trimming cut 2 bases from V and 15 bases from J; bases unmatched to any gene: 12. The chain's CDR3 is CASSYLLTSGRAKSFF. Written as DNA, the CDR3 is TGTGCCAGCAGTTACCTCTTGACTAGCGGGAGGGCCAAGTCGTTCTTC.

V gene TRBV6-8 combines with J gene TRBJ1-3; D unresolved. Trimming shortened V by 0 bases and J by 0 bases, and 18 bases separated the two germline ends. The CDR3 loop spans 19 amino acids. Germline CDR1 is MNHGY and CDR2 is SAAAGT. This CDR3 reads CASSYSSRHGSYSGNTIYF. The CDR3 nucleotides read TGTGCCAGCAGTTACTCGAGCCGCCATGGGAGCTACTCTGGAAACACCATATATTTT.

The chain joins TRBV28 to TRBJ2-3; D is unresolved. This CDR3 region has 14 residues. V was trimmed by 6 bases and J by 2 bases, leaving 12 bases between them. In germline, CDR1 is MDHEN, CDR2 SYDVKM. CDR3 coding DNA: TGTGCCAGCAGGTTTCAGAGTTTCACAGATACGCAGTATTTT. As protein: CASRFQSFTDTQYF. Filled out from reference TRBV28 and TRBJ2-3, the complete variable domain reads DVKVTQSSRYLVKRTGEKVFLECVQDMDHENMFWYRQDPGLGLRLIYFSYDVKMKEKGDIPEGYSVSREKKERFSLILESASTNQTSMYLCASRFQSFTDTQYFGPGTRLTVL.

This clone has a handful of counts. The genes are TRBV15 and TRBJ2-7; 8 bases map to TRBD1. Per germline, CDR1 LNHNV and CDR2 YYDKDF (reference sequence). V dropped 0 bases and J dropped 5; count of bases not matched to a gene: 6. This CDR3 has 15 amino acids. The CDR3 reads CATSREGQGFHEQYF. The CDR3 coding sequence is TGTGCCACCAGCAGAGAAGGACAGGGTTTCCACGAGCAGTACTTC. The variable domain in full, with the rest retrieved from reference TRBV15 and TRBJ2-7, is DAMVIQNPRYQVTQFGKPVTLSCSQTLNHNVMYWYQQKSSQAPKLLFHYYDKDFNNEADTPDNFQSRRPNTSFCFLDIRSPGLGDTAMYLCATSREGQGFHEQYFGPGTRLTVT.

The genes are TRBV7-2 and TRBJ1-2; TRBD1 agrees at 9 bases. Trimming removed 2 bases from V and 5 bases from J; junction bases left unmatched: 3. Germline V gene sequence: CDR1 SGHTA, CDR2 FQGNSA. The length of the CDR3 is 14 residues. CDR3 residues: CASSLFGQGYGYTF. The CDR3, as DNA: TGTGCCAGCAGCTTATTCGGACAGGGGTATGGCTACACCTTC.

This clone was recorded only once. J is TRBJ2-1 and V is TRBV15; 8 positions agree with TRBD1. J lost 6 bases, V lost 5 bases, and 6 bases had no gene match. The CDR3 totals 14 residues. From germline, CDR1 is LNHNV and CDR2 YYDKDF (reference sequence). The CDR3 protein is CATSDRGFFNEQFF. As DNA, the CDR3 is TGTGCCACCAGCGACAGGGGCTTTTTCAATGAGCAGTTCTTC.

Points on this clone: At one end, the junction sequence differs from germline, possibly due to a read error. This rearrangement joins TRBV6-8 to TRBJ2-7; 11 positions agree with TRBD2. The CDR3 contains 15 residues. Germline assignment: CDR1 MNHGY and CDR2 SAAAGT. This chain's CDR3 is CAISSTGTSGYEQYF. The CDR3 nucleotides are TGTGCCATCAGTTCCACCGGGACTAGCGGATACGAGCAGTACTTC.

V is TRBV15 and J is TRBJ2-5; 8 bases are shared with TRBD2. V was pared by 1 base and J by 2 bases, with 12 bases of the junction left unmatched. The germline CDR1 and CDR2 sequences are LNHNV and YYDKDF (reference sequence). The CDR3 totals 18 residues. CDR3: CATSRVQGKREGQETQYF. In DNA form, the CDR3 reads TGTGCCACCAGCAGAGTCCAGGGAAAACGGGAGGGTCAAGAGACCCAGTACTTC.

The chain has TRBV1 and TRBJ1-2; TRBD1, the table's D call, lacks a check against the DNA. TRBV1 is reported as a pseudogene. There are 16 residues in the CDR3. The chain's CDR3 is CASSQEGQGRNYGYTF. CDR3 DNA: TGCGCCAGCAGCCAAGAGGGACAGGGGCGGAACTATGGCTACACCTTC.

V is TRBV18 and J is TRBJ2-3; 9 nucleotides line up with TRBD2. CDR1 and CDR2 from the germline V gene are KGHSH and LQKENI. The length of the CDR3 is 15 residues. The V and J ends lost 3 bases and 1 base, in that order; junction bases with no gene match: 2. CDR3 sequence (DNA): TGTGCCAGCTCACCGATAGCGGGGGGCACAGATACGCAGTATTTT. Its translation is CASSPIAGGTDTQYF.

V gene TRBV6-8 combines with J gene TRBJ1-2, with 9 bases identical to TRBD1. CDR1 and CDR2 (germline): MNHGY, SAAAGT. The CDR3 has 12 residues. V shed 6 bases and J 8 bases; nucleotides not matched to a gene: 4. For the CDR3, the DNA is TGTGCCAGCAGGAGGACAGGGGAAGGCTACACCTTC. Its translation is CASRRTGEGYTF.

This clone was seen a handful of times. The chain employs TRBV12-5 and TRBJ2-1, with TRBD1 as a possible D gene (6 bases). This CDR3 has 15 residues. Germline V CDR1 and CDR2: LGHNT, FRNRAP. V lost 2 bases, J lost 3 bases, and 11 bases lay in between. The CDR3 spells CASGLPQGSYNEQFF. Written as DNA, the CDR3 is TGTGCTAGTGGTTTGCCCCAGGGGAGCTACAATGAGCAGTTCTTC.

The V call is TRBV6-8, the J call TRBJ1-5; 12 bases align to TRBD1. The germline CDR1 and CDR2 sequences are MNHGY and SAAAGT. V was pared by 7 bases and J by 7 bases, with 8 bases of the junction left unmatched. CDR3 length: 15 amino acids. CDR3 sequence reads: CASTWGQGAGQPQHF. The DNA for the CDR3 is TGTGCCAGCACCTGGGGACAGGGGGCAGGGCAGCCCCAGCATTTT.